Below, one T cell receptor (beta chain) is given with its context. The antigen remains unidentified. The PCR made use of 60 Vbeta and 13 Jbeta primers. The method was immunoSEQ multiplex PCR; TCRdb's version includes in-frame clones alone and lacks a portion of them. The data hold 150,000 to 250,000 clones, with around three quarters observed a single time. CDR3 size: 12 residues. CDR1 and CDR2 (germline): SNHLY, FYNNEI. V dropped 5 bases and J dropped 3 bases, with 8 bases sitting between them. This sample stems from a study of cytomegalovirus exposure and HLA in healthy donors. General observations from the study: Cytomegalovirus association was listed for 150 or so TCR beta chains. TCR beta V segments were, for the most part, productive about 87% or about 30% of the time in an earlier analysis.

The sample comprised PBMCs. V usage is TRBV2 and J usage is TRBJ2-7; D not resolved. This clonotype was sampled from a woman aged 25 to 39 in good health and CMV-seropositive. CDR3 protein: CASSPDIYEQYF. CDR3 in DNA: TGTGCCAGCAGTCCCGACATCTACGAGCAGTACTTC. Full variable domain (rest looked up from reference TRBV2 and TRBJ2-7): EPEVTQTPSHQVTQMGQEVILRCVPISNHLYFYWYRQILGQKVEFLVSFYNNEISEKSEIFDDQFSVERPDGSNFTLKIRSTKLEDSAMYFCASSPDIYEQYFGPGTRLTVT.